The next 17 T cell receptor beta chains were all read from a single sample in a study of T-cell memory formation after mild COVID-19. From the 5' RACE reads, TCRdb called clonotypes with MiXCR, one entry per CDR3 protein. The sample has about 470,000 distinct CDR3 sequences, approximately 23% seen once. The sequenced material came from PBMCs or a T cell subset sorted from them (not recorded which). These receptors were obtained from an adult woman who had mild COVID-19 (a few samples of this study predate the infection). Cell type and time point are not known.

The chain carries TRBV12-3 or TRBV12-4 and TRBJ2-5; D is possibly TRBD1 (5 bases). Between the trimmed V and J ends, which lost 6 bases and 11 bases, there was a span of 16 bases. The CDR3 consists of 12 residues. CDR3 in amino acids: CASRAQVLTQYF. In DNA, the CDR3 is TGTGCCAGCAGGGCACAGGTCCTCACGCAGTACTTC.

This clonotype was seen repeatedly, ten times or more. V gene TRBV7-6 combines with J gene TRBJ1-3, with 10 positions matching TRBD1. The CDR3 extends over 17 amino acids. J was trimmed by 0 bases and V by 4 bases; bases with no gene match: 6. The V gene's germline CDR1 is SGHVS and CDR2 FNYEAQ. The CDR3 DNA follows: TGTGCCAGCAGCTCCCAGACAGGGGGCACCTCTGGAAACACCATATATTTT. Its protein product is CASSSQTGGTSGNTIYF.

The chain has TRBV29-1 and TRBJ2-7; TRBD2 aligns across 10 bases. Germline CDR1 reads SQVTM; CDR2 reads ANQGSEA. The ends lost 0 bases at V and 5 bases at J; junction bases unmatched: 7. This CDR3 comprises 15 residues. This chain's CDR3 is CSVEDLSSGSHEQYF. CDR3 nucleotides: TGCAGCGTTGAAGATCTGTCTAGCGGGAGTCACGAGCAGTACTTC.

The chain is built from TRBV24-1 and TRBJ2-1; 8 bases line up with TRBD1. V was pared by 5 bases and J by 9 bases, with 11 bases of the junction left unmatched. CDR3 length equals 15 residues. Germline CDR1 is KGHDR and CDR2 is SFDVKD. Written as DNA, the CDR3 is TGTGCCACCAGTGTGGATCGGACAGGGAACAGTGAGCAGTTCTTC. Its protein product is CATSVDRTGNSEQFF.

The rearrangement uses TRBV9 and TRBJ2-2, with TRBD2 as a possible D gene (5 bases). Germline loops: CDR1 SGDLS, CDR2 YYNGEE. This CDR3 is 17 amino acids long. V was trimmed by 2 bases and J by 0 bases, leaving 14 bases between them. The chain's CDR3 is CASSVASGNANTGELFF. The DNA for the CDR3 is TGTGCCAGCAGCGTCGCATCGGGGAACGCGAACACCGGGGAGCTGTTTTTT.

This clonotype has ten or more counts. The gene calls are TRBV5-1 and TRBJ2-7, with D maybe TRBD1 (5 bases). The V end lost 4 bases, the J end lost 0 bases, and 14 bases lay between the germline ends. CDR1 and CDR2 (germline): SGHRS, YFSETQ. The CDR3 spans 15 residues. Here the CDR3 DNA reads TGCGCCAGCAGCCCTACGGCAGGGAACTCCTACGAGCAGTACTTC. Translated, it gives CASSPTAGNSYEQYF.

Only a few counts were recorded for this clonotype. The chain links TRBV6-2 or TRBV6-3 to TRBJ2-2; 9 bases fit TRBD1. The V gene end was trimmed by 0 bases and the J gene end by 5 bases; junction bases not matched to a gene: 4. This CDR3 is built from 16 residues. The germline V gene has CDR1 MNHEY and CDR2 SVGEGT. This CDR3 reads CASSYSPGQGTGELFF. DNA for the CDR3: TGTGCCAGCAGTTACTCTCCGGGACAGGGAACCGGGGAGCTGTTTTTT.

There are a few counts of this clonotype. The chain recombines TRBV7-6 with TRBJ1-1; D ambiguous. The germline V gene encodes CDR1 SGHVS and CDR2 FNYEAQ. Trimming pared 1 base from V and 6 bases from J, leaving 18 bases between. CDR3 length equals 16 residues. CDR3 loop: CASSLGHSYLRAEAFF. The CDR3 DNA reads TGTGCCAGCAGCTTAGGACATAGCTATTTACGCGCTGAAGCTTTCTTT.

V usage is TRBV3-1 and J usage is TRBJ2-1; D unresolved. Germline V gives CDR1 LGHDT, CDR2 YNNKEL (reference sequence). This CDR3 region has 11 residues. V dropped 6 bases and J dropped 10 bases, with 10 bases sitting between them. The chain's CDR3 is CASRGRLEQFF. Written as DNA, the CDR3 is TGTGCCAGCAGGGGTCGATTAGAGCAGTTCTTC.

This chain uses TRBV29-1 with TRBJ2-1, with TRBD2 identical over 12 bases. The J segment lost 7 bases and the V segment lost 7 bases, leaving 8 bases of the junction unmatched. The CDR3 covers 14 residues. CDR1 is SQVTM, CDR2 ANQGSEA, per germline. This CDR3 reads CSAQTSGSLNEQFF. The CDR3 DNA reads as TGCAGCGCCCAGACTAGCGGGAGCCTTAATGAGCAGTTCTTC.

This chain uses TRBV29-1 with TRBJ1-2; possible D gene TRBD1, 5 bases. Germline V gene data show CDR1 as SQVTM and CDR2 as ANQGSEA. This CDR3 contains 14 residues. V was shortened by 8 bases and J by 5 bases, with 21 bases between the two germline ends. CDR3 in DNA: TGCAGCACCAGTCCCGGGACGGATGGATATGGCTACACCTTC. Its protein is CSTSPGTDGYGYTF.

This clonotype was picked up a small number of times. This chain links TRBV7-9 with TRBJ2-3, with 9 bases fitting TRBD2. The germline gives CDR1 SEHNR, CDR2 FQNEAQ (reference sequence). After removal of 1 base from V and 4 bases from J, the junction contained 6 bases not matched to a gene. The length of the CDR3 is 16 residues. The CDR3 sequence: CASSLGSSSGADTQYF. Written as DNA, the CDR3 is TGTGCCAGCAGCTTAGGGTCGTCTAGCGGGGCAGATACGCAGTATTTT.

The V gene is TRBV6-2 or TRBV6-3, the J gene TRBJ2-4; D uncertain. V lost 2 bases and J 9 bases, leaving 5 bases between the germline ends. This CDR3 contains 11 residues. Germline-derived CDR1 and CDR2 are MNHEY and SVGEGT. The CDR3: CASSYLAIQYF. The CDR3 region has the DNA TGTGCCAGCAGTTACCTCGCCATTCAGTACTTC.

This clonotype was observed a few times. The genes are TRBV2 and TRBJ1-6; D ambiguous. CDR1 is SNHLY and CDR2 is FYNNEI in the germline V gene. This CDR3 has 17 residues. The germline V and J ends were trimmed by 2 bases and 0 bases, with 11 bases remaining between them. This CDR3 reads CASSEYVVSSYNSPLHF. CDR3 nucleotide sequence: TGTGCCAGCAGTGAATATGTGGTTAGCTCCTATAATTCACCCCTCCACTTT.

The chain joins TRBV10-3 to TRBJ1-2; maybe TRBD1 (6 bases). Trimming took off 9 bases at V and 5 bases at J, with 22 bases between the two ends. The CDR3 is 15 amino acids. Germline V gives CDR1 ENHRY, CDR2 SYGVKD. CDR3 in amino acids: CAISPGRGRVYGYTF. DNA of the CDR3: TGTGCCATATCCCCAGGTCGGGGGCGGGTATATGGCTACACCTTC.

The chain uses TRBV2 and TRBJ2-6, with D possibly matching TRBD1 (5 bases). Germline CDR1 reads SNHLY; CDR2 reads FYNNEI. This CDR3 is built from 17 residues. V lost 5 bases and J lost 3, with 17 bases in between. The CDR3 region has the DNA TGTGCCAGCAGTAGACAGTCCAACGTGGGTGGGGCCAACGTCCTGACTTTC. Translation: CASSRQSNVGGANVLTF. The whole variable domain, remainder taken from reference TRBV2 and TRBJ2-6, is EPEVTQTPSHQVTQMGQEVILRCVPISNHLYFYWYRQILGQKVEFLVSFYNNEISEKSEIFDDQFSVERPDGSNFTLKIRSTKLEDSAMYFCASSRQSNVGGANVLTFGAGSRLTVL.

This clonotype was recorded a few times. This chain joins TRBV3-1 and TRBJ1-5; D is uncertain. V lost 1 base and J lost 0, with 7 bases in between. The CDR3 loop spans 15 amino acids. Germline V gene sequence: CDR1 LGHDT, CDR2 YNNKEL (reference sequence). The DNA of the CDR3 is TGTGCCAGCAGCCAAGGGTGGGGTAGCAATCAGCCCCAGCATTTT. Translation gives CASSQGWGSNQPQHF.